This passage covers 7 T cell receptor beta chains from one sample sequenced in a study of PD-1 blockade in classical Hodgkin lymphoma. Every patient relapsed after autologous stem cell transplantation, and brentuximab vedotin exposure varied. Repertoires were generated with immunoSEQ multiplex PCR, while TCRdb's copy carries only in-frame clones and drops some. The sample contains some 96,000 clones, roughly 81% of which appear only once. Sequencing used peripheral blood mononuclear cells (PBMCs), obtained before the second cycle of nivolumab. The receptors stem from a human donor with classical Hodgkin lymphoma.

This rearrangement joins TRBV5-1 to TRBJ2-5; D gene uncertain. In germline, CDR1 is SGHRS, CDR2 YFSETQ. The ends were cut back, 0 bases at V and 7 bases at J, with 7 bases in the middle. The CDR3 contains 12 residues. This CDR3 is CASSLVIGTQYF. CDR3 bases: TGCGCCAGCAGCTTGGTAATCGGGACCCAGTACTTC.

The chain has TRBV29-1 and TRBJ2-1; TRBD2 matches at 9 bases. After removal of 4 bases from V and 7 bases from J, the junction contained 23 bases not matched to a gene. The germline CDR1 and CDR2 sequences are SQVTM and ANQGSEA. The CDR3 length is 19 residues. CDR3 protein: CSVGLLWTSARQGVNEQFF. The CDR3 DNA sequence: TGCAGCGTTGGTCTGTTGTGGACTAGCGCGCGTCAAGGAGTTAATGAGCAGTTCTTC.

V and J are TRBV7-9 and TRBJ2-3; no clear D gene. The germline V and J ends were trimmed by 7 bases and 1 base, with 18 bases remaining between them. This CDR3 has 16 amino acids. Germline CDR1 reads SEHNR; CDR2 reads FQNEAQ (reference sequence). CDR3 bases: TGTGCCAGCATGGATTTATGGGGTGGGGGCACAGATACGCAGTATTTT. The encoded protein is CASMDLWGGGTDTQYF.

V usage is TRBV7-2 and J usage is TRBJ1-1; tentatively, D is TRBD1 (5 bases). Germline CDR1 is SGHTA and CDR2 is FQGNSA. The V end lost 6 bases, the J end lost 1 base, and 9 bases lay between the germline ends. CDR3 length: 13 amino acids. The CDR3 sequence is CASRFTGNTEAFF. Here the CDR3 DNA reads TGTGCCAGCAGATTTACAGGGAACACTGAAGCTTTCTTT.

The chain uses TRBV5-4 and TRBJ2-7; the match to TRBD1 covers 7 bases. CDR3 length: 13 amino acids. Trimming at V came to 5 bases and at J to 2 bases, leaving 4 bases not matched to a gene. Per the germline V gene, CDR1 is SGHNT and CDR2 is YYREEE (reference sequence). CDR3 bases: TGTGCCAGCAGTTCCGACAGGGCCTACGAGCAGTACTTC. Protein: CASSSDRAYEQYF.

V is TRBV10-3 and J is TRBJ1-1; 10 bases are a match to TRBD1. Germline V gene lookup returns CDR1 ENHRY and CDR2 SYGVKD. J was trimmed by 4 bases and V by 10 bases; bases with no gene match: 9. The CDR3 spans 14 residues. The CDR3 sequence: CATRQGAGGTEAFF. The CDR3 DNA sequence: TGTGCCACTAGACAGGGGGCGGGTGGCACTGAAGCTTTCTTT.

The chain combines TRBV7-9 with TRBJ1-1, with 10 nucleotides matching TRBD1. Germline CDR1 and CDR2: SEHNR and FQNEAQ (reference sequence). The CDR3 runs 13 residues. Trimming removed 5 bases from V and 10 bases from J; junction bases left unmatched: 7. The DNA of the CDR3 is TGTGCCAGCAGCCCAATCGGGACAGGGGCAGCTTTCTTT. Its translation: CASSPIGTGAAFF.